This T cell receptor beta chain was sequenced in a study of graft-versus-host responses after intestinal transplantation. For the study at large: Each patient got anti-thymocyte globulin induction, then tacrolimus and steroids for about 3 years.

With 0 bases removed from V and 0 bases from J, the gap between germline ends came to 3 bases. This CDR3 spans 14 amino acids. Per the germline V gene, CDR1 is SGHRS and CDR2 is YFSETQ. Sequencing was performed with immunoSEQ multiplex PCR; in TCRdb, only in-frame clones are kept and a portion is missing. The sample holds tens of thousands of clones, roughly 93% seen once. For this clone: Its antigen is undetermined.

Material: unstimulated CD8+ T cells sorted from spleen or lymph node cells, obtained before intestinal transplant. The chain links TRBV5-1 to TRBJ2-2; no reliable D call. This TCR derives from a human donor who received an intestinal transplant. CDR3 coding DNA: TGCGCCAGCAGCTTGGCTCCGAACACCGGGGAGCTGTTTTTT. Residues: CASSLAPNTGELFF.